The 22 T cell receptor beta chains presented below share a single source sample, sequenced in a study of blood T cell repertoires in COVID-19. Some clones are missing from TCRdb's copy, which holds only in-frame ones; the method was immunoSEQ multiplex PCR. The sample has over 350,000 clones; around 89% are singletons. Sample: PBMCs or T cells enriched from blood (not recorded which). These receptors all come from a woman under 30 who had recovered from COVID-19.

The chain joins TRBV12-5 to TRBJ1-4; 11 bases map to TRBD1. CDR3 length: 16 amino acids. The V gene's germline CDR1 is LGHNT and CDR2 FRNRAP. V trimming: 1 base; J trimming: 6 bases; junction bases outside the gene matches: 4. CDR3 DNA sequence: TGTGCTAGTGGTTTGGGACCGGGACAGGGGGATGAAAAACTGTTTTTT. It translates to CASGLGPGQGDEKLFF. Full variable domain (missing parts from reference TRBV12-5 and TRBJ1-4): DARVTQTPRHKVTEMGQEVTMRCQPILGHNTVFWYRQTMMQGLELLAYFRNRAPLDDSGMPKDRFSAEMPDATLATLKIQPSEPRDSAVYFCASGLGPGQGDEKLFFGSGTQLSVL.

This clone came up once. The chain couples TRBV10-2 to TRBJ2-5; TRBD2 matches 14 bases. Germline CDR1 and CDR2: WSHSY and SAAADI. Unmatched junction bases numbered 2, after V lost 8 bases and J lost 3 bases. The CDR3 is 14 amino acids. The DNA for the CDR3 is TGCGCCAGCGGGGGACTAGCGGGGGAAGAGACCCAGTACTTC. This codes for CASGGLAGEETQYF.

The rearrangement links TRBV19 to TRBJ2-1; 8 bases match TRBD1. Germline lookup yields CDR1 LNHDA and CDR2 SQIVND (reference sequence). The CDR3 has 16 amino acids. V lost 7 bases, J lost 3 bases, and 11 bases stayed unmatched. The CDR3 is CASTSQVTGVYNEQFF. The CDR3 DNA reads as TGTGCCAGTACCAGCCAGGTGACAGGGGTCTACAATGAGCAGTTCTTC.

CDR3 DNA sequence: TGTGCCAGCAGTTCACCCGAGGGCGAGACCCAGTACTTC. It yields the protein CASSSPEGETQYF. The J gene is TRBJ2-5, the V gene TRBV6-2 or TRBV6-3, with TRBD2 as a possible D gene (5 bases). With 4 bases removed from V and 5 bases from J, the gap between germline ends came to 11 bases. The CDR3 runs 13 residues. Looked up from germline, CDR1 is MNHEY and CDR2 is SVGEGT.

The chain couples TRBV19 to TRBJ1-1, with TRBD1 as a possible D gene (6 bases). The ends were cut back, 3 bases at V and 6 bases at J, with 17 bases in the middle. The CDR3 length is 15 residues. Per germline, CDR1 LNHDA and CDR2 SQIVND (reference sequence). CDR3 sequence: CASSMLGPGDPEAFF. Written as DNA, the CDR3 is TGTGCCAGTAGTATGTTAGGTCCAGGGGATCCTGAAGCTTTCTTT.

J is TRBJ1-2 and V is TRBV6-5, with D maybe TRBD1 (5 bases). Per germline, CDR1 MNHEY and CDR2 SVGAGI. V was cut by 2 bases and J by 6 bases, with 13 bases left in between. This CDR3 has 14 residues. The CDR3: CASSYRGTVNGYTF. The CDR3 DNA reads as TGTGCCAGCAGTTACCGCGGGACGGTTAATGGCTACACCTTC.

The rearrangement joins TRBV6-1 to TRBJ2-7; no clear D gene. Germline lookup yields CDR1 MNHNS and CDR2 SASEGT. The CDR3 is 15 amino acids. V was shortened by 1 base and J by 3 bases, with 13 bases between the two germline ends. The CDR3 is CASSEDALENYEQYF. CDR3 coding DNA: TGTGCCAGCAGTGAAGATGCCTTGGAGAACTACGAGCAGTACTTC.

The chain employs TRBV29-1 and TRBJ1-5; possibly TRBD1 for D (6 bases). Germline CDR1 and CDR2: SQVTM and ANQGSEA. V lost 4 bases and J lost 4, with 14 bases in between. The CDR3 consists of 14 residues. The chain's CDR3 is CSVVTGGNNQPQHF. The CDR3 nucleotides read TGCAGCGTTGTGACAGGTGGAAATAATCAGCCCCAGCATTTT.

The rearrangement links TRBV28 to TRBJ1-6; D call uncertain. Trimming shortened V by 2 bases and J by 8 bases, and 16 bases separated the two germline ends. The length of the CDR3 is 16 residues. Germline lookup yields CDR1 MDHEN and CDR2 SYDVKM. The DNA of the CDR3 is TGTGCCAGCAGTTTAGCCTTCGGCCAGGCAGATTCACCCCTCCACTTT. Protein sequence: CASSLAFGQADSPLHF.

This sequence joins TRBV5-6 and TRBJ2-7, with no clear D. Looked up from germline, CDR1 is SGHDT and CDR2 is YYEEEE. CDR3 length: 14 amino acids. The V gene lost 1 base and the J gene lost 7 bases, with 15 bases spanning the gap. The CDR3 DNA sequence: TGTGCCAGCAGCTTGTACGGATCTCCGAGGGAGCAGTACTTC. This gives the protein CASSLYGSPREQYF.

The J gene is TRBJ2-6, the V gene TRBV20-1, with 7 bases fitting TRBD1. The CDR3 is made up of 21 amino acids. CDR1 DFQATT and CDR2 SNEGSKA come from the germline V gene (reference sequence). J gave up 0 bases and V 3 bases, and 20 bases lay outside the gene matches. CDR3 residues: CSASPPPSNRGQGSGANVLTF. The CDR3 DNA reads as TGCAGTGCTAGTCCCCCGCCATCAAACAGGGGTCAGGGCTCTGGGGCCAACGTCCTGACTTTC.

The chain has TRBV5-1 and TRBJ1-4; D is uncertain. Trimming stripped 0 bases from V and 4 bases from J, with 7 bases between. The CDR3 length is 14 residues. Germline V lookup: CDR1 SGHRS, CDR2 YFSETQ. CDR3 protein: CASSLGAGNEKLFF. CDR3 sequence (DNA): TGCGCCAGCAGCTTGGGCGCAGGTAATGAAAAACTGTTTTTT.

The rearrangement links TRBV9 to TRBJ2-3, with TRBD2 matching 12 bases. From germline, CDR1 is SGDLS and CDR2 YYNGEE. Trimming took 1 base from V and 3 from J; bases not matched to a gene: 3. This CDR3 has 16 amino acids. In DNA form, the CDR3 reads TGTGCCAGCAGCGTAACTAGCGGGGGGCGTACAGATACGCAGTATTTT. Amino acid sequence: CASSVTSGGRTDTQYF.

The chain joins TRBV27 to TRBJ2-5, with TRBD2 matching over 9 bases. CDR1 and CDR2 from the germline V gene are MNHEY and SMNVEV (reference sequence). Losses at the gene ends were 2 bases for V and 1 base for J; bases not matched to a gene: 2. CDR3 size: 15 residues. The CDR3 loop reads CASSLALAGQETQYF. CDR3 in DNA: TGTGCCAGCAGTTTAGCACTAGCGGGCCAAGAGACCCAGTACTTC.

The chain combines TRBV19 with TRBJ2-1; D is unresolved. The CDR3 loop spans 11 amino acids. Looked up from germline, CDR1 is LNHDA and CDR2 is SQIVND (reference sequence). V was shortened by 5 bases and J by 8 bases, with 7 bases between the two germline ends. The CDR3 here is CASSFLHEQFF. CDR3 coding DNA: TGTGCCAGTAGTTTCCTTCATGAGCAGTTCTTC.

The rearrangement joins TRBV5-1 to TRBJ1-1, with D possibly matching TRBD1 (6 bases). Trimming pared 2 bases from V and 0 bases from J, leaving 8 bases between. Per the germline V gene, CDR1 is SGHRS and CDR2 is YFSETQ. The CDR3 has 14 amino acids. The CDR3 region is CASSFGQMNTEAFF. In DNA form, the CDR3 reads TGCGCCAGCAGCTTCGGACAGATGAACACTGAAGCTTTCTTT.

The chain combines TRBV5-6 with TRBJ2-7; D remains ambiguous. Germline V gives CDR1 SGHDT, CDR2 YYEEEE. Trimming shortened V by 0 bases and J by 0 bases, and 7 bases separated the two germline ends. The CDR3 contains 14 residues. The CDR3 protein is CASSLGADSYEQYF. Written as DNA, the CDR3 is TGTGCCAGCAGCTTGGGGGCAGACTCCTACGAGCAGTACTTC.

V and J are TRBV27 and TRBJ2-2; D is unclear. The CDR3 has 15 residues. The ends were cut back, 4 bases at V and 0 bases at J, with 9 bases in the middle. Germline V lookup: CDR1 MNHEY, CDR2 SMNVEV (reference sequence). The DNA of the CDR3 is TGTGCCAGCAGTTCCAGACTTGCGAACACCGGGGAGCTGTTTTTT. Protein product: CASSSRLANTGELFF.

The V gene is TRBV6-1, the J gene TRBJ1-3; D not resolved. Trimming took off 4 bases at V and 0 bases at J, with 13 bases between the two ends. Germline CDR1 and CDR2: MNHNS and SASEGT. This CDR3 region has 16 residues. CDR3 residues: CASSAIGLHSGNTIYF. The CDR3 coding sequence is TGTGCCAGCAGTGCCATAGGACTGCACTCTGGAAACACCATATATTTT.

V is TRBV27 and J is TRBJ1-5, with 7 bases identical to TRBD1. The V gene end was trimmed by 2 bases and the J gene end by 5 bases; junction bases not matched to a gene: 3. Germline CDR1 is MNHEY and CDR2 is SMNVEV (reference sequence). This CDR3 comprises 14 residues. The CDR3 spells CASSLRQGDQPQHF. The CDR3 DNA reads TGTGCCAGCAGTTTACGACAGGGAGATCAGCCCCAGCATTTT.

This clone was counted between two and nine times. This chain links TRBV10-1 with TRBJ1-4, with D hard to call. Germline loops: CDR1 WNHNN, CDR2 SYGVQD (reference sequence). CDR3 length: 14 residues. V dropped 0 bases and J dropped 4 bases, with 6 bases sitting between them. The CDR3 DNA is TGCGCCAGCAGTGAGTCCGGACTTAATGAAAAACTGTTTTTT. Translation: CASSESGLNEKLFF.

The rearrangement uses TRBV19 and TRBJ2-2; D is undetermined. The CDR3 consists of 16 residues. The germline gives CDR1 LNHDA, CDR2 SQIVND (reference sequence). V shed 1 base and J shed 6 bases, with 15 bases lying between them. CDR3 in DNA: TGTGCCAGTAGTATAGTCCCTCCTACCACGCCCGGGGAGCTGTTTTTT. It encodes CASSIVPPTTPGELFF.